The 2 T cell receptor beta chains presented below share a single source sample, sequenced in a study of T cell responses to AZD1222 COVID-19 vaccine. This table comes from immunoSEQ multiplex PCR, and its TCRdb copy is limited to in-frame clones, with some not included. The sample yields over 100,000 clones, just over 90% seen once. The specimen was peripheral blood, collected on day 0 of AZD1222 vaccination. The receptor set was obtained from an adult in good health.

V and J are TRBV24-1 and TRBJ2-3; 9 nucleotides align to TRBD1. The CDR3 sequence is 14 residues long. Germline CDR1 KGHDR, CDR2 SFDVKD. Trimming cost V 9 bases and J 0 bases; bases outside gene matches: 3. The CDR3 nucleotides read TGTGCCACCGAGGACAGGGGAAGCACAGATACGCAGTATTTT. Amino acids: CATEDRGSTDTQYF.

CDR3 region: CASLTRGNQPQHF. CDR3 nucleotides: TGTGCCAGCCTTACCCGGGGTAATCAGCCCCAGCATTTT. The chain combines TRBV28 with TRBJ1-5; unclear D gene. Trimming cost V 8 bases and J 4 bases, with 12 bases left between them. CDR3 length equals 13 residues. Germline V gene lookup returns CDR1 MDHEN and CDR2 SYDVKM. Full variable domain (remainder filled in from reference TRBV28 and TRBJ1-5): DVKVTQSSRYLVKRTGEKVFLECVQDMDHENMFWYRQDPGLGLRLIYFSYDVKMKEKGDIPEGYSVSREKKERFSLILESASTNQTSMYLCASLTRGNQPQHFGDGTRLSIL.